This T cell receptor beta chain appears in the sequencing data of a study of vaccination and CD4 T cells after COVID-19. In the study overall: Participants got two doses of BNT162b2 or mRNA-1273 vaccine. Control cultures were given a CEFX pool, an HIV-1 Nef pool, or no peptide. The cells in question were stimulated using overlapping spike peptides derived from SARS-CoV-2, HCoV-NL63, HCoV-OC43 and HCoV-229E.

This clonotype was counted between two and nine times. Its target is unknown. Treatment reported: approximately nine-day PBMC culture with coronavirus spike peptide pools or control peptides (ViraFEST assay). CD4+ T cells of the unexposed donor were collected before the COVID-19 pandemic (2011-2018). Following expansion of antigen-specific T cells with peptide pools, ViraFEST then sequenced TCRs. Germline loops: CDR1 DFQATT, CDR2 SNEGSKA (reference sequence). The CDR3 is 17 residues long. The V and J ends lost 5 bases and 1 base, in that order; junction bases with no gene match: 8. Sequencing of cultured CD4+ T cell DNA used the Oncomine TCR Beta short-read assay. TCRdb reprocessed the PCR reads via MiXCR and lists one record per CDR3 protein. Found here are 5,500 to 7,500 distinct CDR3 sequences, about a third of them singletons; the top ten hold 25% to 30%.

This TCR derives from a human donor in good health. The sequenced sample was CD4+ T cells from blood, cultured in vitro. The gene calls are TRBV20-1 and TRBJ2-5, with 15 bases aligning to TRBD2. CDR3 in amino acids: CSAYGLAGGRGQETQYF. Here the CDR3 DNA reads TGCAGTGCTTACGGACTAGCGGGGGGGCGAGGCCAAGAGACCCAGTACTTC.